These 32 T cell receptor beta chains were sequenced from one sample in a study of blood T cell repertoires in COVID-19. The repertoire was sequenced with immunoSEQ multiplex PCR; TCRdb's copy has only in-frame clones and lacks some. The table has over 200,000 clones, about four fifths seen once. The sequenced sample was peripheral blood. The receptor source for this set is a woman between 40 and 55 years old with active or convalescent COVID-19.

The chain combines TRBV4-2 with TRBJ1-4; 7 bases align to TRBD1. Germline V lookup: CDR1 LGHNA, CDR2 YNFKEQ. The CDR3 totals 16 residues. V lost 1 base to trimming and J lost 6 bases; unmatched junction nucleotides: 8. As DNA, the CDR3 is TGTGCCAGCAGCCAAGCGACAAACAGGGGACATGAAAAACTGTTTTTT. Protein sequence: CASSQATNRGHEKLFF.

The table lists this clone with a count of one. The genes are TRBV19 and TRBJ2-7; D ambiguous. The germline V gene has CDR1 LNHDA and CDR2 SQIVND (reference sequence). Deletions cut 10 bases from V and 3 bases from J, with 10 bases between. The CDR3 runs 11 residues. CDR3 DNA sequence: TGTGCCATTCCAGGCCTCTACGAGCAGTACTTC. As protein: CAIPGLYEQYF.

This clone has only one observation. The chain carries TRBV7-9 and TRBJ2-1; the match to TRBD1 covers 7 bases. This CDR3 has 15 amino acids. Germline V gives CDR1 SEHNR, CDR2 FQNEAQ (reference sequence). The V and J ends lost 1 base and 6 bases, in that order; junction bases with no gene match: 6. CDR3 region: CASSLGTGFFNEQFF. The CDR3 DNA reads TGTGCCAGCAGCTTAGGGACAGGTTTTTTCAATGAGCAGTTCTTC.

This clone was found a few times. This chain links TRBV5-1 with TRBJ1-1, with TRBD1 matching 12 bases. The germline V gene encodes CDR1 SGHRS and CDR2 YFSETQ. This CDR3 region has 18 residues. The ends lost 4 bases at V and 0 bases at J; junction bases unmatched: 10. The CDR3, as DNA: TGCGCCAGCAGCACGGGACAGGGGGCGCTTTTCATGAACACTGAAGCTTTCTTT. This codes for CASSTGQGALFMNTEAFF.

The genes are TRBV9 and TRBJ1-1; D remains ambiguous. The CDR3 has 14 amino acids. The V end was cut by 0 bases, the J end by 8 bases, with 14 bases between. Looked up from germline, CDR1 is SGDLS and CDR2 is YYNGEE. The CDR3 is CASSVASTNSEAFF. CDR3 DNA: TGTGCCAGCAGCGTAGCCTCTACAAACAGCGAAGCTTTCTTT.

In nucleotides, the CDR3 is TGTGCCACCAGTGATCCGGGGGGCTTCACCGGGGAGCTGTTTTTT. Amino acids: CATSDPGGFTGELFF. This chain connects TRBV24-1 to TRBJ2-2, with a tentative D call TRBD2 (7 bases). V gave up 3 bases and J gave up 4 bases, with 11 bases separating them. Germline V gene lookup returns CDR1 KGHDR and CDR2 SFDVKD. This CDR3 contains 15 residues.

This chain connects TRBV28 to TRBJ1-5; D gene unclear. Trimming shortened V by 7 bases and J by 3 bases, and 10 bases separated the two germline ends. CDR3 length: 13 amino acids. Germline V gene data show CDR1 as MDHEN and CDR2 as SYDVKM. In DNA form, the CDR3 reads TGTGCCAGCACAGTTCGAATCAATCAGCCCCAGCATTTT. It codes for CASTVRINQPQHF.

This clone was counted only a few times. The chain links TRBV11-2 to TRBJ2-7, with D tentatively TRBD2 (6 bases). V lost 5 bases, J lost 6 bases, and 17 bases lay in between. Per germline, CDR1 SGHAT and CDR2 FQNNGV. The CDR3 is 14 amino acids. The CDR3 loop is CASSLTSGSSEQYF. CDR3 in DNA: TGTGCCAGCAGCCTAACAAGCGGGTCGAGCGAGCAGTACTTC.

This chain joins TRBV9 and TRBJ2-5, with 9 bases lining up with TRBD2. Per germline, CDR1 SGDLS and CDR2 YYNGEE. After removal of 0 bases from V and 0 bases from J, the junction contained 9 bases not matched to a gene. The CDR3 totals 18 residues. The CDR3 sequence: CASSVAQSAGGYQETQYF. CDR3 in DNA: TGTGCCAGCAGCGTAGCTCAATCGGCGGGGGGGTACCAAGAGACCCAGTACTTC.

CDR3 sequence reads: CASSKISLVRGRGNEQFF. The CDR3, as DNA: TGTGCCAGCAGCAAAATCTCTTTGGTCAGGGGAAGGGGGAATGAGCAGTTCTTC. This sequence joins TRBV21-1 and TRBJ2-1; the table's D gene call, TRBD1, was not cross checked with the DNA. TRBV21-1 is marked as a pseudogene. The CDR3 runs 18 residues.

This clone was found a few times. The chain uses TRBV27 and TRBJ1-2; 7 nucleotides agree with TRBD1. V was clipped by 2 bases and J by 7 bases; unmatched bases: 13. This CDR3 region has 16 residues. Germline CDR1 and CDR2: MNHEY and SMNVEV (reference sequence). In nucleotides, the CDR3 is TGTGCCAGCAGTTTAGCCCCCACAGGGGTAACGGGTGGCTACACCTTC. Its protein product is CASSLAPTGVTGGYTF.

This chain connects TRBV7-2 to TRBJ1-3, with 9 bases lining up with TRBD1. The CDR3 runs to 14 residues. Trimming took 6 bases from V and 2 from J; bases not matched to a gene: 2. Germline lookup yields CDR1 SGHTA and CDR2 FQGNSA. CDR3 sequence (DNA): TGTGCCAGCAGGGGGACAGGGCCTGGAAACACCATATATTTT. Translation: CASRGTGPGNTIYF. The full variable domain, its missing parts supplied by reference TRBV7-2 and TRBJ1-3, is GAGVSQSPSNKVTEKGKDVELRCDPISGHTALYWYRQSLGQGLEFLIYFQGNSAPDKSGLPSDRFSAERTGGSVSTLTIQRTQQEDSAVYLCASRGTGPGNTIYFGEGSWLTVV.

This clone has a count of ten or more. The chain joins TRBV9 to TRBJ2-1; D unclear. Deletions cut 4 bases from V and 5 bases from J, with 10 bases between. The CDR3 runs 13 residues. Germline values: CDR1 SGDLS, CDR2 YYNGEE. CDR3 protein: CASSPHHDNEQFF. CDR3 coding DNA: TGTGCCAGCAGCCCCCATCATGACAATGAGCAGTTCTTC.

The chain employs TRBV2 and TRBJ1-4; no reliable D call. V dropped 6 bases and J dropped 7 bases, with 15 bases sitting between them. Per germline, CDR1 SNHLY and CDR2 FYNNEI. This CDR3 region has 14 residues. This chain's CDR3 is CASRVKSGGEKLFF. Written as DNA, the CDR3 is TGTGCCAGCAGAGTCAAATCAGGAGGTGAAAAACTGTTTTTT.

This chain connects TRBV6-5 to TRBJ2-1; D is ambiguous. Germline CDR1 and CDR2: MNHEY and SVGAGI. The CDR3 totals 13 residues. V lost 6 bases and J lost 7, with 13 bases in between. The CDR3: CASSGVARNEQFF. The CDR3 bases are TGTGCCAGCAGCGGAGTAGCCCGAAATGAGCAGTTCTTC.

This clone was found once. The chain has TRBV12-3 or TRBV12-4 and TRBJ1-1; D remains ambiguous. Trimming removed 6 bases from V and 8 bases from J, with 13 bases in between. This CDR3 comprises 12 residues. The CDR3 loop is CASSPRRLEAFF. CDR3 bases: TGTGCCAGCAGCCCTCGCAGGTTAGAAGCTTTCTTT.

The chain joins TRBV11-3 to TRBJ1-5; D is uncertain. The germline gives CDR1 SGHNT, CDR2 YENEEA. Trimming removed 2 bases at V and 6 bases at J, with 11 bases between. The CDR3 covers 14 residues. The CDR3 region is CASSLNSHGQPQHF. The CDR3 coding sequence is TGTGCCAGCAGCTTAAACAGCCATGGTCAGCCCCAGCATTTT. Supplemented by reference TRBV11-3 and TRBJ1-5, the full variable domain reads EAGVVQSPRYKIIEKKQPVAFWCNPISGHNTLYWYLQNLGQGPELLIRYENEEAVDDSQLPKDRFSAERLKGVDSTLKIQPAELGDSAVYLCASSLNSHGQPQHFGDGTRLSIL.

This chain connects TRBV15 to TRBJ1-3; D unresolved. The V end was cut by 2 bases, the J end by 2 bases, with 4 bases between. Per the germline V gene, CDR1 is LNHNV and CDR2 is YYDKDF (reference sequence). This CDR3 is built from 13 residues. The CDR3 loop reads CATSRTPGNTIYF. CDR3 in DNA: TGTGCCACCAGCAGAACTCCTGGAAACACCATATATTTT.

The chain uses TRBV19 and TRBJ1-1; tentative D call: TRBD1 (5 bases). V gave up 4 bases and J gave up 2 bases, with 8 bases separating them. Germline V CDR1 and CDR2: LNHDA, SQIVND (reference sequence). The CDR3 has 13 amino acids. The CDR3 sequence is CASSRQTNTEAFF. CDR3 DNA: TGTGCCAGTAGTAGACAGACTAACACTGAAGCTTTCTTT.

CDR3 bases: TGTGCCAGCAGTCGTTCGACAGACTCCTACGAGCAGTACTTC. Protein sequence: CASSRSTDSYEQYF. The genes are TRBV5-6 and TRBJ2-7; weak D call: TRBD1 (5 bases). The germline V gene has CDR1 SGHDT and CDR2 YYEEEE. V lost 5 bases and J 0 bases, leaving 12 bases between the germline ends. There are 14 residues in the CDR3. The full variable domain, with the rest looked up from reference TRBV5-6 and TRBJ2-7, is DAGVTQSPTHLIKTRGQQVTLRCSPKSGHDTVSWYQQALGQGPQFIFQYYEEEERQRGNFPDRFSGHQFPNYSSELNVNALLLGDSALYLCASSRSTDSYEQYFGPGTRLTVT.

The chain joins TRBV6-1 to TRBJ1-2; tentative D call: TRBD1 (6 bases). The CDR3 has 14 amino acids. Germline lookup yields CDR1 MNHNS and CDR2 SASEGT. Trimming cost V 6 bases and J 1 base, with 12 bases left between them. The CDR3 reads CASRLSGDNYGYTF. The CDR3 coding sequence is TGTGCCAGCAGGCTTTCAGGGGATAACTATGGCTACACCTTC.

The J gene is TRBJ2-2, the V gene TRBV6-6, with 7 bases lining up with TRBD1. After removal of 5 bases from V and 5 bases from J, the junction contained 20 bases not matched to a gene. The CDR3 sequence is 19 residues long. CDR1 is MNHNY, CDR2 SVGAGI, per germline (reference sequence). The CDR3: CASSPTRVRQGRGTGELFF. DNA for the CDR3: TGTGCCAGCAGTCCAACCCGCGTCCGACAGGGCCGAGGGACCGGGGAGCTGTTTTTT.

The chain links TRBV5-1 to TRBJ2-5, with 9 nucleotides matching TRBD1. The V gene's germline CDR1 is SGHRS and CDR2 YFSETQ. The CDR3 has 13 amino acids. Trimming removed 4 bases from V and 5 bases from J; junction bases left unmatched: 3. The CDR3 loop reads CASSPGTGETQYF. The CDR3 nucleotides are TGCGCCAGCAGCCCTGGGACAGGGGAGACCCAGTACTTC.

This chain links TRBV30 with TRBJ2-2; 7 nucleotides agree with TRBD1. CDR1 and CDR2 (germline): GTSNPN, SVGIG (reference sequence). The junction had 10 bases not matched to a gene; V was cut back by 0 bases and J by 6 bases. The CDR3 length is 16 residues. The CDR3 nucleotides are TGTGCCTGGAGTGTGCAATTAGGGGGCGCGTCCGGGGAGCTGTTTTTT. Its translation is CAWSVQLGGASGELFF.

The chain couples TRBV9 to TRBJ2-5; possible D gene TRBD1, 5 bases. Trimming shortened V by 2 bases and J by 3 bases, and 8 bases separated the two germline ends. Germline CDR1 reads SGDLS; CDR2 reads YYNGEE. The CDR3 contains 13 residues. CDR3 sequence reads: CASSVRVEETQYF. The CDR3 DNA reads as TGTGCCAGCAGCGTCAGGGTAGAAGAGACCCAGTACTTC.

The rearrangement joins TRBV6-5 to TRBJ2-3; maybe TRBD2 (7 bases). The ends were cut back, 8 bases at V and 1 base at J, with 13 bases in the middle. Looked up from germline, CDR1 is MNHEY and CDR2 is SVGAGI. CDR3 length: 14 residues. In nucleotides, the CDR3 is TGTGCCAGCGGGGGGGCAGGGGGCACAGATACGCAGTATTTT. Translation gives CASGGAGGTDTQYF.

The rearrangement links TRBV15 to TRBJ2-7, with TRBD1 identical over 7 bases. Germline loops: CDR1 LNHNV, CDR2 YYDKDF (reference sequence). Losses at the gene ends were 0 bases for V and 0 bases for J; bases not matched to a gene: 2. The CDR3 is 15 amino acids. As DNA, the CDR3 is TGTGCCACCAGCAGAGATGGGGACAGCTCCTACGAGCAGTACTTC. It specifies CATSRDGDSSYEQYF.

The chain joins TRBV21-1 to TRBJ1-3. TRBV21-1 is marked as a pseudogene. This CDR3 has 16 residues. The CDR3 protein is CASSPERTHSGNTIYF. CDR3 bases: TGTGCCAGCAGCCCCGAACGGACTCACTCTGGAAACACCATATATTTT.

This clone was detected only a few times. This chain links TRBV25-1 with TRBJ2-3; D might be TRBD2 (5 bases). The CDR3 covers 15 residues. The V gene lost 6 bases and the J gene lost 3 bases, with 16 bases spanning the gap. Germline CDR1 is MGHDK and CDR2 is SYGVNS. DNA of the CDR3: TGTGCCAGCAGGGCTACGGAGAGGGCGACAGATACGCAGTATTTT. It codes for CASRATERATDTQYF.

V and J are TRBV5-1 and TRBJ2-1, with 11 bases identical to TRBD2. This CDR3 has 15 amino acids. Per germline, CDR1 SGHRS and CDR2 YFSETQ. V was clipped by 4 bases and J by 10 bases; unmatched bases: 10. The CDR3 DNA sequence: TGCGCCAGCAGCAGTAGCGGGAGGGTTTCGTCCGAGCAGTTCTTC. It translates to CASSSSGRVSSEQFF.

The chain couples TRBV2 to TRBJ2-2; D unclear. Germline CDR1 is SNHLY and CDR2 is FYNNEI. The CDR3 contains 14 residues. The V end lost 11 bases, the J end lost 0 bases, and 13 bases lay between the germline ends. The CDR3 spells CASTRLANTGELFF. The CDR3 DNA reads as TGTGCCTCGACCCGACTGGCGAACACCGGGGAGCTGTTTTTT.

The chain joins TRBV3-1 (or the pseudogene TRBV3-2) to TRBJ1-2; D perhaps matches TRBD1 (5 bases). The CDR3 sequence is 14 residues long. Germline loops: CDR1 LGHDT, CDR2 YNNKEL (reference sequence). Trimming took 1 base from V and 1 from J, leaving 7 bases between them. The CDR3 loop is CASSQGTLNYGYTF. The CDR3 bases are TGTGCCAGCAGCCAAGGGACACTTAACTATGGCTACACCTTC.